One sample yielded the 5 T cell receptor beta chains listed below, sequenced in a study of T cell repertoires in MIS-A myocarditis. Clones were sequenced by immunoSEQ multiplex PCR, and TCRdb holds only the in-frame ones, with some missing. The sample yields fewer than 11,000 clones, approximately 90% seen once. Sequencing was performed on thoracic lymph node tissue obtained at autopsy. Every receptor here comes from a man between 18 and 29 years old with fulminant myocarditis from multisystem inflammatory syndrome in adults (MIS-A) after COVID-19.

This sequence joins TRBV5-1 and TRBJ2-7; D not resolved. Per germline, CDR1 SGHRS and CDR2 YFSETQ. The CDR3 covers 12 residues. With 4 bases removed from V and 6 bases from J, the gap between germline ends came to 11 bases. CDR3 amino acids: CASSEGWGEQYF. The CDR3 DNA follows: TGCGCCAGCAGCGAAGGGTGGGGCGAGCAGTACTTC.

V usage is TRBV10-3 and J usage is TRBJ1-5; D unresolved. CDR3 size: 15 residues. Trimming shortened V by 10 bases and J by 3 bases, and 19 bases separated the two germline ends. The germline CDR1 and CDR2 sequences are ENHRY and SYGVKD. The CDR3 DNA reads TGTGCCACCGGACCTGGCACACCCTACAATCAGCCCCAGCATTTT. It translates to CATGPGTPYNQPQHF.

This chain uses TRBV5-1 with TRBJ1-2, with D possibly being TRBD1 (5 bases). Germline assignment: CDR1 SGHRS and CDR2 YFSETQ. With 0 bases removed from V and 4 bases from J, the gap between germline ends came to 10 bases. CDR3 size: 14 residues. CDR3 coding DNA: TGCGCCAGCAGCTTGGAGGCAGGGACCTATGGCTACACCTTC. It specifies CASSLEAGTYGYTF. The whole variable domain, remainder taken from reference TRBV5-1 and TRBJ1-2, is KAGVTQTPRYLIKTRGQQVTLSCSPISGHRSVSWYQQTPGQGLQFLFEYFSETQRNKGNFPGRFSGRQFSNSRSEMNVSTLELGDSALYLCASSLEAGTYGYTFGSGTRLTVV.

The chain uses TRBV19 and TRBJ2-5; TRBD1 matches at 7 bases. With V trimmed by 5 bases and J by 2 bases, 5 bases remained unmatched. The CDR3 length is 14 residues. Germline CDR1 and CDR2: LNHDA and SQIVND (reference sequence). The CDR3 spells CASSRGQTQETQYF. Here the CDR3 DNA reads TGTGCCAGTAGTCGGGGACAGACACAAGAGACCCAGTACTTC. Using reference TRBV19 and TRBJ2-5 for the parts outside the CDR3, the full variable domain is DGGITQSPKYLFRKEGQNVTLSCEQNLNHDAMYWYRQDPGQGLRLIYYSQIVNDFQKGDIAEGYSVSREKKESFPLTVTSAQKNPTAFYLCASSRGQTQETQYFGPGTRLLVL.

Here the CDR3 reads CASRENVNTGELFF. Written as DNA, the CDR3 is TGTGCCAGCAGAGAGAACGTGAACACCGGGGAGCTGTTTTTT. This chain uses TRBV2 with TRBJ2-2, with D hard to call. In germline, CDR1 is SNHLY, CDR2 FYNNEI. The CDR3 is 14 amino acids. Trimming stripped 6 bases from V and 1 base from J, with 9 bases between.